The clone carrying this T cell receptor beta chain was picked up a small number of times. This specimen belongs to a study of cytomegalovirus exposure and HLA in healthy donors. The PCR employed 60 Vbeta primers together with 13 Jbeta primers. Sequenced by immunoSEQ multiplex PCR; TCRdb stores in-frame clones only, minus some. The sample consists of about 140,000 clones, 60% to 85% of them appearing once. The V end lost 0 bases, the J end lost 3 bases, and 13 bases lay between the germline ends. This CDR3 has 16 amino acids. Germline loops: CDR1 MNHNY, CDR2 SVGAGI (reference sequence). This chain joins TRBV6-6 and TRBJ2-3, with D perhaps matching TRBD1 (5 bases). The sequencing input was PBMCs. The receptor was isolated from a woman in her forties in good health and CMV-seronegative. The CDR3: CASSYSGRVLTDTQYF. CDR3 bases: TGTGCCAGCAGTTACTCAGGCAGGGTCTTGACAGATACGCAGTATTTT.